The present T cell receptor beta chain was sequenced within a study of cytomegalovirus exposure and HLA in healthy donors. Findings and limits, study-wide: Using the classifier, cytomegalovirus status was reportedly diagnosed with high specificity and sensitivity. Association of a missense DCLRE1C variant with TCR beta V- and J-gene trimming was reported in a later analysis.

This clone was seen only once. Its antigen is not known. PCR was performed using 60 Vbeta and 13 Jbeta primers. The method was immunoSEQ multiplex PCR; TCRdb's version includes in-frame clones alone and lacks a portion of them. The sample holds over 200,000 clones, 77% seen once. Germline V gene lookup returns CDR1 MNHNS and CDR2 SASEGT. Trimming shortened V by 5 bases and J by 1 base, and 9 bases separated the two germline ends. This CDR3 is built from 14 residues. Healthy bone marrow donors supplied every sample. The receptor's source is an older woman in good health and CMV-seropositive. This sequence joins TRBV6-1 and TRBJ1-5, with D uncertain. Material: PBMCs. CDR3 sequence reads: CASSFSGSNQPQHF. The CDR3, as DNA: TGTGCCAGCAGTTTTTCGGGAAGCAATCAGCCCCAGCATTTT.